This TCR beta chain was sequenced in a study of cytomegalovirus exposure and HLA in healthy donors. The study, taken as a whole, reports: CMV serostatus stood as the only immune exposure information on hand.

A note on this clone: Antigen specificity is unknown.

This CDR3 contains 13 residues. Germline values: CDR1 SNHLY, CDR2 FYNNEI. Deletions cut 7 bases from V and 3 bases from J, with 13 bases between. PCR employed 60 Vbeta and 13 Jbeta primers. Sequencing used immunoSEQ multiplex PCR; TCRdb keeps in-frame clones, though not all of them. The data contain approximately 190,000 clones, about four fifths of them singletons. The receptor was derived from a woman aged 25-40 years in good health and CMV-seropositive. The V and J genes are TRBV2 and TRBJ2-7, with D tentatively TRBD1 (6 bases). The sequenced material came from PBMCs. The CDR3 region has the DNA TGTGCCAGCACCCAACAGGGTTACTACGAGCAGTACTTC. Its translation: CASTQQGYYEQYF.